This T cell receptor (beta chain) was observed in a study of T cell repertoires in cytomegalovirus infection. Findings and caveats of the study: Cumulative frequency (of public TCR beta family members) identified carriers of CMV plus the relevant HLA.

This CDR3 region has 13 residues. The germline gives CDR1 MDHEN, CDR2 SYDVKM. V shed 4 bases and J shed 3 bases, with 10 bases lying between them. In its sample, this clonotype was seen a few times. What it binds is unknown. TCRdb itself ran the reads through MiXCR, one entry per CDR3 protein. The table has about 400,000 distinct CDR3 sequences, roughly 34% seen once; the top ten hold roughly 13%. The V and J genes are TRBV28 and TRBJ2-7; D gene unclear. This sample comprised cultured PBMCs, obtained from culture after CMV antigen stimulation. The receptor was derived from a human donor in good health (CMV status not recorded). Some clones in this sample may be carry-over from other donors' samples. CDR3 nucleotide sequence: TGTGCCAGCAGTTCCGTCCCGGTCTACGAGCAGTACTTC. This sequence encodes CASSSVPVYEQYF.